Here is one T cell receptor beta chain with its context. Assay used: immunoSEQ multiplex PCR; TCRdb lists only in-frame clones, some missing. This table has 200,000 to 250,000 clones, almost 90% appearing once. The data were taken from a study of blood T cell repertoires in COVID-19. Across the whole study: Sites in the United States, Italy and Spain provided acute and convalescent COVID-19 samples.

Unmatched junction bases numbered 6, after V lost 3 bases and J lost 2 bases. Germline CDR1 is MNHEY and CDR2 is SVGAGI. CDR3 length: 15 amino acids. The chain recombines TRBV6-5 with TRBJ2-5, with TRBD1 matching over 7 bases. This clonotype was obtained from a woman aged 55 to 70 with acute or convalescent COVID-19. Sequencing was carried out using peripheral blood. The CDR3 loop reads CASSYMGRGQETQYF. The CDR3 bases are TGTGCCAGCAGTTATATGGGCAGGGGGCAAGAGACCCAGTACTTC.